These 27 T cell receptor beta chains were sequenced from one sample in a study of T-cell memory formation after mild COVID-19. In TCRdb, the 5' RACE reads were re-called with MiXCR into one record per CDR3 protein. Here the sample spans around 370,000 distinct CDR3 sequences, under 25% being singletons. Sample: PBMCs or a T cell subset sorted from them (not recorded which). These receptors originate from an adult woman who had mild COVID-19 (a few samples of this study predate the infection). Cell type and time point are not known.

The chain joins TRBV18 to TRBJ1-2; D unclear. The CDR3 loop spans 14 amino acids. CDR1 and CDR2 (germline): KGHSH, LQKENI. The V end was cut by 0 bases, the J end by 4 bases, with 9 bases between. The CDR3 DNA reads TGTGCCAGCTCACCACCGGCCGATACCTATGGCTACACCTTC. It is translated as CASSPPADTYGYTF.

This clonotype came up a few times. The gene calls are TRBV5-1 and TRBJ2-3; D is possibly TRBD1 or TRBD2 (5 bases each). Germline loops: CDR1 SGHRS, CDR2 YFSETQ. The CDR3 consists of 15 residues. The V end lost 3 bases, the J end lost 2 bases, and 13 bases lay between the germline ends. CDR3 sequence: CASSSRDAVTDTQYF. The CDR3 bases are TGCGCCAGCAGCTCCCGGGACGCGGTCACAGATACGCAGTATTTT. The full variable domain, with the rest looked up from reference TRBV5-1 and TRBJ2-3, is KAGVTQTPRYLIKTRGQQVTLSCSPISGHRSVSWYQQTPGQGLQFLFEYFSETQRNKGNFPGRFSGRQFSNSRSEMNVSTLELGDSALYLCASSSRDAVTDTQYFGPGTRLTVL.

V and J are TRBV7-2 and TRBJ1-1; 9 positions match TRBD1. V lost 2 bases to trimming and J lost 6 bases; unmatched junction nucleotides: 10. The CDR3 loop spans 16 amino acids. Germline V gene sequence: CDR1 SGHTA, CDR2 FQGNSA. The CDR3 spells CASSLTGGDLTSEAFF. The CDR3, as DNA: TGTGCCAGCAGCTTAACAGGGGGCGACTTAACATCTGAAGCTTTCTTT.

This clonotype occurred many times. CDR3 sequence: CASRDTGAQQYF. Here the CDR3 DNA reads TGTGCCAGCAGGGATACGGGCGCCCAGCAGTACTTC. The chain couples TRBV6-2 or TRBV6-3 to TRBJ2-7; D gene uncertain. The V end lost 6 bases, the J end lost 8 bases, and 14 bases lay between the germline ends. Germline CDR1 is MNHEY and CDR2 is SVGEGT. The CDR3 runs to 12 residues.

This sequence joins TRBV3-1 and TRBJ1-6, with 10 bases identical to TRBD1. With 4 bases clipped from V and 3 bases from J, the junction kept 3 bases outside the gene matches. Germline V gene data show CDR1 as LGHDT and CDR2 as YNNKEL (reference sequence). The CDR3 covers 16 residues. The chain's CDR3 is CASSPGQGVYNSPLHF. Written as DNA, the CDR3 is TGTGCCAGCAGCCCCGGACAGGGGGTCTATAATTCACCCCTCCACTTT.

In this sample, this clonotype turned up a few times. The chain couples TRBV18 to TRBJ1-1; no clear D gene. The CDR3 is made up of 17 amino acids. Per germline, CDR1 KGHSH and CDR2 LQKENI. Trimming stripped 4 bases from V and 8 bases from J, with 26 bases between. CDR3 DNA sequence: TGTGCCAGCTCACTCAGGACGAGGTCGGGCACTCAGGAAGAAGCTTTCTTT. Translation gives CASSLRTRSGTQEEAFF.

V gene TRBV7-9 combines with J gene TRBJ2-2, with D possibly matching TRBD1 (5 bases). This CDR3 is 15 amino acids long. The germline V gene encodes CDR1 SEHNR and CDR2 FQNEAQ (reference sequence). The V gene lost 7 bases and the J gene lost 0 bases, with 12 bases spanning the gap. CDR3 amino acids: CASTPDRANTGELFF. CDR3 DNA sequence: TGTGCCAGCACCCCAGACAGAGCGAACACCGGGGAGCTGTTTTTT. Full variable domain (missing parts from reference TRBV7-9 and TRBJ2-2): DTGVSQNPRHKITKRGQNVTFRCDPISEHNRLYWYRQTLGQGPEFLTYFQNEAQLEKSRLLSDRFSAERPKGSFSTLEIQRTEQGDSAMYLCASTPDRANTGELFFGEGSRLTVL.

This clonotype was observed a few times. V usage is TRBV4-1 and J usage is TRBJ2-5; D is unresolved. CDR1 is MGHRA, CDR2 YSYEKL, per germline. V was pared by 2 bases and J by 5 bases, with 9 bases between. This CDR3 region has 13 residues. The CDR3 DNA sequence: TGCGCCAGCAGCCAATTCACGATGGAGACCCAGTACTTC. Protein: CASSQFTMETQYF.

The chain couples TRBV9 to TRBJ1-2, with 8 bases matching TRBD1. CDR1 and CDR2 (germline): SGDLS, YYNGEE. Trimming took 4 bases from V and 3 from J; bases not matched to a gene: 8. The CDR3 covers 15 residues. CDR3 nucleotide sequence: TGTGCCAGCAGCAAACGAACAGGGGGGGACTATGGCTACACCTTC. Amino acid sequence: CASSKRTGGDYGYTF.

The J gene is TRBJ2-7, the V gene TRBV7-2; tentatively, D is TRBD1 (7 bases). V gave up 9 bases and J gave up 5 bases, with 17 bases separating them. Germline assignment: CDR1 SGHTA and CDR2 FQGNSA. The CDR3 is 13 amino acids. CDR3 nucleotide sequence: TGTGCCAGTCTGCGGGCAGGGGGGAACGAGCAGTACTTC. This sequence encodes CASLRAGGNEQYF.

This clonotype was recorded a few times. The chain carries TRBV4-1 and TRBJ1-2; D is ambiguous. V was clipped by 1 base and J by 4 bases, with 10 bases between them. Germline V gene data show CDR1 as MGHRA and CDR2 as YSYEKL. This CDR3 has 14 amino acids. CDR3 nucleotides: TGCGCCAGCAGCCAAGGAAGGGTTGGCTATGGCTACACCTTC. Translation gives CASSQGRVGYGYTF.

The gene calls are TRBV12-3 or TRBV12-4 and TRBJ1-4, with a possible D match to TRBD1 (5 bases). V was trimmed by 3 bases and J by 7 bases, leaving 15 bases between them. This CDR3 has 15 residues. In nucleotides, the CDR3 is TGTGCCAGCAGTTTCTTCAAAGGGGTCGGTGAAAAACTGTTTTTT. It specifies CASSFFKGVGEKLFF.

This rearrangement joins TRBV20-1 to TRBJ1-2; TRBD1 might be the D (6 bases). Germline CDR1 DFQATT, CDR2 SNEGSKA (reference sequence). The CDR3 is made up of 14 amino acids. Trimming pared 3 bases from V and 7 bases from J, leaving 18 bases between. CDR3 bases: TGCAGTGCTAGGGCTACCGGGACAATGGGTGGCTACACCTTC. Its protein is CSARATGTMGGYTF.

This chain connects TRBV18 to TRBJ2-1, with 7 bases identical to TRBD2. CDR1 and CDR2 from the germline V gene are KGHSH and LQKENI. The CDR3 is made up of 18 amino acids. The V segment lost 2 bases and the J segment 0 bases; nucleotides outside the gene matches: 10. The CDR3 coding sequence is TGTGCCAGCTCACCATTTCCTCTAACGGGGGGCTCCTACAATGAGCAGTTCTTC. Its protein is CASSPFPLTGGSYNEQFF.

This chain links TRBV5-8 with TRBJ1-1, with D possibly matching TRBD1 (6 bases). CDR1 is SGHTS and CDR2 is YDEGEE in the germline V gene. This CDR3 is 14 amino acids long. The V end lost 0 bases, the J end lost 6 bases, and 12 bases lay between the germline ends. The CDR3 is CASSLAPGVSEAFF. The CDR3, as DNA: TGTGCCAGCAGCTTGGCCCCAGGGGTCTCTGAAGCTTTCTTT.

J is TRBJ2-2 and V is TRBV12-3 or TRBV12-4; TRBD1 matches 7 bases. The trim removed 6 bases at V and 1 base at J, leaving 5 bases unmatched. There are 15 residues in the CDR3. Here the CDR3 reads CASSSDRWNTGELFF. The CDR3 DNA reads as TGTGCCAGCAGCTCGGACAGGTGGAACACCGGGGAGCTGTTTTTT.

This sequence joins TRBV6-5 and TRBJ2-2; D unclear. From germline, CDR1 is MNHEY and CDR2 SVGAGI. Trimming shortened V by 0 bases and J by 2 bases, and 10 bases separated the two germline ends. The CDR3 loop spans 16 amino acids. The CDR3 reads CASSYSSRVNTGELFF. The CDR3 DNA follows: TGTGCCAGCAGTTACTCGAGCCGGGTTAACACCGGGGAGCTGTTTTTT.

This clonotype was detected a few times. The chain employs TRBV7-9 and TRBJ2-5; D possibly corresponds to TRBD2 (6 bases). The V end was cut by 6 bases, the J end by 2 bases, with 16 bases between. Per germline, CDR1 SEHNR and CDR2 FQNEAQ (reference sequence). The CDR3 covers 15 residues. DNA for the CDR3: TGTGCCAGCAGTCACGAGGGCGGGGCTCAAGAGACCCAGTACTTC. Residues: CASSHEGGAQETQYF.

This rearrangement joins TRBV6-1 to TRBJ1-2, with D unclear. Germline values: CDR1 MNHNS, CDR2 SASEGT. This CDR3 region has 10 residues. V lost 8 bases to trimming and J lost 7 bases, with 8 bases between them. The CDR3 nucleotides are TGTGCCAGCGGTACAGCTGGCTACACCTTC. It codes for CASGTAGYTF.

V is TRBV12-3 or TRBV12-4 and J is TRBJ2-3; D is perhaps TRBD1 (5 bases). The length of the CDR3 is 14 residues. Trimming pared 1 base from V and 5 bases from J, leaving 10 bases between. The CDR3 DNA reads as TGTGCCAGCAGTTTAGGGGGCTCGGTAGATACGCAGTATTTT. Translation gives CASSLGGSVDTQYF.

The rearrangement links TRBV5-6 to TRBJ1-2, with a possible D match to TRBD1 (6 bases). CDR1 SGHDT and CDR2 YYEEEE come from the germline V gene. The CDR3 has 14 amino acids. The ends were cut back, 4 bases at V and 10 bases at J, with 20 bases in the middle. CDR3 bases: TGTGCCAGCAGCCCCAGAACGTTTCAGGGGTCCTACACCTTC. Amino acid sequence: CASSPRTFQGSYTF.

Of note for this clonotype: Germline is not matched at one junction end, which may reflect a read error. Here the CDR3 reads CASSPQAGMVETQCF. In nucleotides, the CDR3 is TGCGCCAGCAGCCCCCAGGCGGGGATGGTAGAGACCCAGTGCTTC. The V call is TRBV5-1, the J call TRBJ2-5, with D possibly being TRBD2 (6 bases). The CDR3 length is 15 residues. From germline, CDR1 is SGHRS and CDR2 YFSETQ.

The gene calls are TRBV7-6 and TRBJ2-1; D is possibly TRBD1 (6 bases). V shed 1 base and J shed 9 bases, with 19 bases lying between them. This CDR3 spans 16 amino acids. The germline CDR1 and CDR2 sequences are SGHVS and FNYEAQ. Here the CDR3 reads CASSLDPGRQEAEQFF. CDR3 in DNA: TGTGCCAGCAGCTTAGATCCGGGAAGACAGGAGGCTGAGCAGTTCTTC. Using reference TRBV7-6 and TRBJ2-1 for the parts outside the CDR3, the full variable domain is GAGVSQSPRYKVTKRGQDVALRCDPISGHVSLYWYRQALGQGPEFLTYFNYEAQQDKSGLPNDRFSAERPEGSISTLTIQRTEQRDSAMYRCASSLDPGRQEAEQFFGPGTRLTVL.

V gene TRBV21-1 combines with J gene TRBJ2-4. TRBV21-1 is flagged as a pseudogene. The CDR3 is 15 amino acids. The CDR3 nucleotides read TGTGCCAGCAGCAAAGGGGGGTTAGCCAAAAACATTCAGTACTTC. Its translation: CASSKGGLAKNIQYF.

In DNA form, the CDR3 reads TGTGCCAGCAGTGACCGGGCAGGTTCCCGGGGAGAGACCCAGTACTTC. Residues: CASSDRAGSRGETQYF. The chain couples TRBV6-1 to TRBJ2-5, with D perhaps matching TRBD2 (5 bases). Trimming shortened V by 3 bases and J by 4 bases, and 18 bases separated the two germline ends. The CDR3 covers 16 residues. CDR1 and CDR2 from the germline V gene are MNHNS and SASEGT.

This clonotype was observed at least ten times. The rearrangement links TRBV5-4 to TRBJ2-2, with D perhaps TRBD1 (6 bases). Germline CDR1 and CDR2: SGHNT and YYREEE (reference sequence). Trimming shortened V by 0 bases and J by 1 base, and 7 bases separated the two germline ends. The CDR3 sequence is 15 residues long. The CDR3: CASSLDRVNTGELFF. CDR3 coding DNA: TGTGCCAGCAGCTTGGACAGGGTGAACACCGGGGAGCTGTTTTTT.

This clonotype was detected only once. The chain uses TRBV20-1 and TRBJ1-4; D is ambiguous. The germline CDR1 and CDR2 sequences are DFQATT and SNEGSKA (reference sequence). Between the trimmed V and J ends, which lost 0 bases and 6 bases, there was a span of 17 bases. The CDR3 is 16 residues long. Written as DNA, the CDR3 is TGCAGTGCTAGAGATAGGACTGGACGAAGGGATGAAAAACTGTTTTTT. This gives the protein CSARDRTGRRDEKLFF.